This T cell receptor beta chain was sequenced in a study of cytomegalovirus exposure and HLA in healthy donors listed by TCRdb under 2017. At the level of the whole study: In an earlier analysis of under 600 of the donors, under 300 Gb of sequence data and 117 million unique TCR beta sequences from 150 million to 200 million T cells were reported. The study aimed to test whether signatures of past pathogen exposure could be identified by cataloging public T cell receptors. Along with the roughly 670-subject first cohort, a separate validation cohort of over a hundred different subjects was used. About 280 gigabases of sequencing data and tens of millions of unique TCR sequences were included in an early release covering about 620 HLA-typed donors. Rather than using new phenotypic data, the later analysis identified candidate immune exposures from TCR beta sequences and from how often those sequences occurred across donors. Using immunosequencing, the study profiled T cell repertoires from about 650 subjects and related those repertoires to cytomegalovirus serostatus. The number of donors typed differed by locus, with about 629-630 for A, B, C, DRB1 and DQB1, 522 for DQA1, 600 to 610 for DPA1, and approximately 470 for DPB1. Among about 360 genotyped donors of the cohort, an average of around 240,000 unique TCR beta nucleotide sequences were sequenced per donor, roughly 20% of them non-productive. An earlier analysis of 450 to 750 of the donors used high-throughput TCR beta sequencing to judge whether each TCR beta V gene segment behaved as functional or pseudogenic. HLA typing covered class I and class II loci at four-digit resolution. Among the approximately 400 genotyped donors, approximately 82% belonged to the genetic ancestry cluster associated with self-reported Caucasian donors. Genome-wide SNP genotypes for about 65% of the 666 donors were used in a later genetic analysis, which treated that subset as a discovery cohort. Every repertoire in the discovery cohort had been generated on one and the same sequencing platform. To predict cytomegalovirus infection status, the study brought together high-throughput TCR immunosequencing, statistical association of individual TCRs with disease status, and machine learning. Because of strong linkage in the cohort, four to six DR-DQ haplotypes were treated as single units for association and clustering. Donor age, sex, ethnicity and CMV serostatus were compiled alongside the repertoire data. In a later analysis, previously published TCR beta repertoires from several hundred donors were re-analyzed and high-resolution HLA genotyping was added so that TCR occurrence patterns could be studied. The research as a whole found: A few of the identified cytomegalovirus-associated TCR beta chains were confirmed in vitro to be specific for cytomegalovirus antigens. According to the authors, the approach could potentially be generalized to other disease states and immunological phenotypes. Sequencing depth was assumed to be roughly uniform across donors in the presence/absence analyses, though that assumption may not hold. The 87-base-pair reads could not distinguish some IMGT-functional V segments, including TRBV6-2 and TRBV6-3, so those segments were excluded. Compared with the approximately 670-donor mean, donors in an Asian-associated ancestry cluster had fewer N-insertions in productive TCRs, according to a later genetic analysis. Most TCR sequences were observed very rarely across donors, whereas some public TCRs were present in many individuals. Strong co-occurrence of HLA alleles, especially DR and DQ, made assigning TCR associations to individual alleles difficult. Correlated functional status among segregating V segments might reflect linkage disequilibrium, but an unknown experimental factor could not be ruled out. A later analysis associated about 18,000 TCR beta sequences with specific HLA alleles at a false discovery rate of 0.05. A group of highly shared sequence variants was considered likely to be a technical artifact of the sequencing pipeline. A total of fewer than 200 TCR beta chains were listed by the study as associated with cytomegalovirus. Immune exposure information for the cohort was limited to CMV serostatus. V-gene and J-gene trimming of TCR beta chains was associated with a missense DCLRE1C variant in a later genetic analysis, and the association was replicated in an independent cohort. Compared with equally common non-associated chains, HLA-associated TCR beta chains in a later analysis were more clonally expanded and had lower generation probabilities. Because counts were too low, about 18 rarely observed V segments, including chromosome 9 orphons, were left out of the earlier analysis of over 550 of the donors. In a later analysis, the rate of TCR association differed among HLA loci, with DRB1 alleles having the most associated TCRs and HLA-C alleles having the fewest. Cytomegalovirus status was reported to be diagnosed by the classifier with high specificity and sensitivity in both the original and validation cohorts. The cohort was sequenced for TCR beta chains only, and without alpha or paired-chain data the features that could be detected were limited. Most CMV-associated TCR beta chains appeared to be HLA-restricted in a later analysis, and the HLA associations seemed to be driven largely by CMV exposure. A further reported finding was that TCR beta sequences accurately predicted the HLA-A and HLA-B alleles for most subjects in the first cohort. HLA typing was unavailable for some donors at each locus, so association tests used only the typed subset. An earlier analysis of some 590 of the donors showed that most TCR beta V segments appeared in productive rearrangements either about 90% or about 30% of the time, which broadly matched IMGT annotations. Several of the top co-occurrence clusters appeared to be linked to parvovirus B19, influenza, CMV and Epstein-Barr virus, according to a later analysis.

Trimming takes 6 bases from V and 6 bases from J, and the germline ends sit 21 bases apart. The CDR3 runs 16 amino acids, cysteine and phenylalanine included. Of all the DNA, just the CDR3 is kept, 48 bases in frame from base 1. Looking up the germline V gene (reference sequence) yields CDR1 MNHEY and CDR2 SMNVEV. Library generation was performed with the immunoSEQ multiplex PCR assay. For the multiplex PCR, a mixture combining 60 forward primers for TCR Vbeta segments and 13 reverse primers for TCR Jbeta segments was used. Amplification of the CDR3 region of rearranged TCR beta genes was performed with a multiplex PCR assay on genomic DNA. Amplified TCR beta libraries were sequenced as 87-base-pair reads on the Illumina HiSeq System. On the study's bioinformatics: Across the 600 to 700 repertoires, a later analysis counted tens of millions of unique TCR beta chains, 9 million to 14 million of which were shared by at least two donors. Raw reads were error-corrected and collapsed into unique sequences by a nearest-neighbor algorithm in which closely related sequences were merged to remove PCR and sequencing errors. To assign V, D and J gene segments, CDR3 sequences were aligned to IMGT reference sequences. For a sequence to be retained, a match of at least six nucleotides was required to both a V gene segment and a J gene segment. Rearrangements were classified as productive when the CDR3 lacked stop codons and remained in frame with V and J, and all other rearrangements were classified as non-productive. Following IMGT convention, CDR3 was defined as the stretch from the second conserved V-encoded cysteine to the conserved J-encoded phenylalanine. Sequences without an unambiguous match to a single V gene segment were excluded from the earlier analysis of about 600 of the donors. In an earlier analysis of approximately 500 of the donors, a V segment was called functional when productive rearrangements were above 56.7%, and segregating when the standard deviation between donors exceeded 5%. A statistical classification framework was built to diagnose cytomegalovirus status from the catalog of TCR beta chain sequences. V and J gene assignment, in a later analysis, came from comparing TCR nucleotide sequences with IMGT/GENE-DB human TR gene sequences. A later analysis assigned CDR3 sequences and most-parsimonious VDJ recombination scenarios with the TCRdist pipeline. In a later analysis, each TCR beta chain was defined by its CDR3 amino acid sequence together with its V-gene family, and reads without a unique V-gene family were excluded. As a way to deal with suspected cross-contamination and a sequencing artifact, a later analysis dropped roughly 600 nucleotide sequences that were highly shared and had low generation probability. In a later analysis, a clonal expansion index was calculated for each public chain from normalized within-repertoire ranks of inferred template counts. In a later analysis, generation probabilities were computed with a VDJ recombination model fitted to out-of-frame rearrangements, and the resulting probabilities were checked against IGoR. In a later analysis, hypergeometric tests were used to score TCR-TCR, TCR-HLA and TCR-CMV co-occurrence, with a repertoire-size bias correction applied to TCR pairs. False discovery rates were estimated in a later analysis by permuting HLA or CMV assignments 20 times. In a later analysis, co-occurring TCRs were grouped using DBSCAN, and TCRdist sequence similarity was added for clustering within HLA-allele-positive subsets. Repertoires with fewer than 30,000 or more than 120,000 public chains were left out of co-occurrence clustering, as were four to six repertoires with anomalous nucleotide sharing. TCRdb retrieved this table from immuneACCESS and kept in-frame rearrangements only. Not all clones are present; in checked studies, unresolved V genes account for under half, and no reason is known for the remainder. V, J and clone size are those of that table, while D and trimming were read from the DNA. In this sample the table shows roughly 73,000 clones, around 75% of which occur a single time. Jointly, the top ten make up 9.5% to 15% of the sample.

On this clone: This clone's antigen is unknown. Per-base qualities were not stored, and no clone one base away is much larger.

The cohort comprised several hundred healthy bone marrow donors. At the time of sampling, every cohort member was nominally healthy, though immune exposures that went unrecorded were likely present. The donor was CMV seronegative and was included in the group of 352 seronegative cohort members. Every donor gave a peripheral blood sample, and the peripheral blood mononuclear cells from that sample were used for TCR beta sequencing. The Qiagen DNeasy Blood Extraction Kit was used to extract genomic DNA from the blood cell samples. The source is a man aged 65 to 85 in good health and CMV-seronegative. Specimen: PBMCs. The V and J segments used are TRBV27 and TRBJ2-1; tentative D gene TRBD1, with 6 bases matching. Here the CDR3 is given as CASSPPPGHAFNEQFF. The DNA sequence reads TGTGCCAGCAGCCCCCCGCCGGGACATGCTTTCAATGAGCAGTTCTTC.